This entry concerns a single T cell receptor beta chain. The data derive from a study of blood T cell repertoires in COVID-19. CDR3 length: 14 amino acids. Germline CDR1 and CDR2: LGHDT and YNNKEL (reference sequence). Trimming cost V 3 bases and J 0 bases; bases outside gene matches: 0. Sequencing was performed with immunoSEQ multiplex PCR; in TCRdb, only in-frame clones are kept and a portion is missing. The sample has about 64,000 clones, under 80% seen once. The receptor was isolated from a human donor in a cohort sampled during active COVID-19. The sequencing sample was made of peripheral blood. V usage is TRBV3-1 (or the pseudogene TRBV3-2) and J usage is TRBJ1-2, with 8 bases fitting TRBD1. CDR3 DNA: TGTGCCAGCAGCCAGGACAGGGCTAACTATGGCTACACCTTC. Residues: CASSQDRANYGYTF.